A single sample gave rise to the 23 T cell receptor beta chains below, sequenced in a study of blood T cells in healthy people across ages (dated by TCRdb to about 2015). Library prep was done by 5' RACE. The listed sequencing device is Illumina HiSeq 2500. The second PCR ran for about 7 to 11 cycles and used a J-beta primer mix along with a sample-barcoded 5' primer. Using fastp trimming at Q25 and MiXCR clonotype assembly, TCRdb reanalyzed the public sequencing data and kept in-frame beta chains. When rows share a CDR3 protein, they turn into one entry using the most common DNA and genes. Present in this sample are about 800,000 distinct CDR3 sequences, about 62% of which were seen just once. 22% of the sample is taken by the ten largest. The sample taken for sequencing was blood. The receptor source for this set is a man aged 30 to 45 in good health.

The chain has TRBV6-5 and TRBJ1-5; no clear D gene. The V end lost 0 bases, the J end lost 3 bases, and 12 bases lay between the germline ends. CDR1 and CDR2 from the germline V gene are MNHEY and SVGAGI. The CDR3 has 16 amino acids. This CDR3 is CASSYSPPDHNQPQHF. The CDR3 nucleotides are TGTGCCAGCAGTTACTCCCCGCCAGACCACAATCAGCCCCAGCATTTT.

This chain joins TRBV2 and TRBJ2-5; 7 bases agree with TRBD1. Germline values: CDR1 SNHLY, CDR2 FYNNEI. This CDR3 has 15 amino acids. J gave up 11 bases and V 6 bases, and 18 bases lay outside the gene matches. The CDR3 nucleotides are TGTGCCAGCAGACTCGACAGGGCGAACTACAATGAGCAGTACTTC. Translated: CASRLDRANYNEQYF. Full variable domain (missing parts from reference TRBV2 and TRBJ2-5): EPEVTQTPSHQVTQMGQEVILRCVPISNHLYFYWYRQILGQKVEFLVSFYNNEISEKSEIFDDQFSVERPDGSNFTLKIRSTKLEDSAMYFCASRLDRANYNEQYFGPGTRLLVL.

The chain carries TRBV29-1 and TRBJ2-5; 11 nucleotides agree with TRBD2. The length of the CDR3 is 14 residues. Unmatched junction bases numbered 7, after V lost 5 bases and J lost 5 bases. Germline loops: CDR1 SQVTM, CDR2 ANQGSEA. CDR3 nucleotide sequence: TGCAGCGTTTGTACTAGCGGGAGTTGTGAGACCCAGTACTTC. Residues: CSVCTSGSCETQYF.

A few counts support this clonotype. The chain employs TRBV7-8 and TRBJ1-6; tentatively, D is TRBD1 (6 bases). Germline lookup yields CDR1 SGHVS and CDR2 FQNEAQ. The CDR3 loop spans 15 amino acids. V shed 1 base and J shed 6 bases, with 10 bases lying between them. The chain's CDR3 is CASSLGVGANSPLHF. CDR3 in DNA: TGTGCCAGCAGCTTAGGTGTGGGGGCTAATTCACCCCTCCACTTT.

This chain connects TRBV29-1 to TRBJ2-5; the D is unclear. V was pared by 0 bases and J by 4 bases, with 12 bases between. CDR1 and CDR2 from the germline V gene are SQVTM and ANQGSEA. CDR3 length equals 14 residues. The CDR3 region has the DNA TGCAGCGTTGAAGACCTGAGACCGTCAGAGACCCAGTACTTC. Encoded protein: CSVEDLRPSETQYF.

This clonotype was seen a few times. The V gene is TRBV11-2, the J gene TRBJ2-3; 15 bases are shared with TRBD2. There are 16 residues in the CDR3. Per germline, CDR1 SGHAT and CDR2 FQNNGV. V was pared by 7 bases and J by 2 bases, with 4 bases of the junction left unmatched. For the CDR3, the DNA is TGTGCCAGCACCGGGACTAGCGGGGGGTACACAGATACGCAGTATTTT. This encodes CASTGTSGGYTDTQYF. Drawing the rest from reference TRBV11-2 and TRBJ2-3, the complete variable domain is EAGVAQSPRYKIIEKRQSVAFWCNPISGHATLYWYQQILGQGPKLLIQFQNNGVVDDSQLPKDRFSAERLKGVDSTLKIQPAKLEDSAVYLCASTGTSGGYTDTQYFGPGTRLTVL.

The V gene is TRBV3-1, the J gene TRBJ2-7; weak D call: TRBD1 (5 bases). The J call may be in error: the DNA end matches TRBJ2-5 better. The CDR3 extends over 14 amino acids. CDR1 is LGHDT and CDR2 is YNNKEL in the germline V gene (reference sequence). CDR3 loop: CASSQRPQGETQYF. The CDR3 nucleotides read TGTGCCAGCAGCCAACGGCCTCAGGGAGAGACCCAGTACTTC.

The chain's CDR3 is CASTHSRSLGETQYF. CDR3 in DNA: TGTGCCAGCACCCATTCCAGGAGCCTAGGGGAGACCCAGTACTTC. The chain joins TRBV27 to TRBJ2-7, with D uncertain. Gene TRBJ2-5 matches the end of the DNA better, so the J call may be wrong. The CDR3 contains 15 residues. In germline, CDR1 is MNHEY, CDR2 SMNVEV (reference sequence).

V is TRBV6-2 or TRBV6-3 and J is TRBJ2-1; 8 nucleotides agree with TRBD2. The CDR3 contains 16 residues. Germline-derived CDR1 and CDR2 are MNHEY and SVGEGT. The J segment lost 4 bases and the V segment lost 4 bases, leaving 9 bases of the junction unmatched. CDR3 protein: CASSSWGTREYNEQFF. DNA of the CDR3: TGTGCCAGCAGTTCCTGGGGGACTAGGGAATACAATGAGCAGTTCTTC.

The chain is built from TRBV20-1 and TRBJ1-5; D remains ambiguous. Trimming took 4 bases from V and 0 from J, leaving 10 bases between them. Germline CDR1 is DFQATT and CDR2 is SNEGSKA (reference sequence). This CDR3 has 14 amino acids. In DNA form, the CDR3 reads TGCAGTGCTAAACCCTTTATTAGCAATCAGCCCCAGCATTTT. Translating it yields CSAKPFISNQPQHF.

The chain employs TRBV5-1 and TRBJ2-1, with D perhaps TRBD2 (7 bases). Per germline, CDR1 SGHRS and CDR2 YFSETQ. The CDR3 is 16 residues long. With 8 bases removed from V and 6 bases from J, the gap between germline ends came to 24 bases. The CDR3 spells CARPTRGALIGNEQFF. In DNA, the CDR3 is TGCGCCAGGCCTACTCGGGGGGCCCTTATTGGCAATGAGCAGTTCTTC.

The gene calls are TRBV4-2 and TRBJ2-7; TRBD2 matches at 7 bases. The CDR3 covers 18 residues. J lost 2 bases, V lost 4 bases, and 17 bases had no gene match. Per germline, CDR1 LGHNA and CDR2 YNFKEQ. The CDR3 loop is CASSPLSGAATTPYEQYF. As DNA, the CDR3 is TGTGCCAGCAGCCCTTTAAGCGGGGCAGCCACCACCCCCTACGAGCAGTACTTC.

The rearrangement joins TRBV29-1 to TRBJ2-1; no reliable D call. The CDR3 length is 12 residues. Germline V gene sequence: CDR1 SQVTM, CDR2 ANQGSEA. Trimming removed 7 bases at V and 5 bases at J, with 12 bases between. The chain's CDR3 is CSAIYLNNEQFF. CDR3 sequence (DNA): TGCAGCGCAATCTATTTGAACAATGAGCAGTTCTTC.

The CDR3 DNA is TGCAGTGCCTCGGACCCCCAGTACCAAGAGACCCAGTACTTC. Protein product: CSASDPQYQETQYF. This chain joins TRBV20-1 and TRBJ2-5, with no clear D. This CDR3 spans 14 amino acids. The V gene lost 6 bases and the J gene lost 0 bases, with 14 bases spanning the gap. Germline CDR1 reads DFQATT; CDR2 reads SNEGSKA (reference sequence).

This chain connects TRBV20-1 to TRBJ2-1, with TRBD2 identical over 7 bases. V lost 5 bases, J lost 8 bases, and 9 bases stayed unmatched. Germline-derived CDR1 and CDR2 are DFQATT and SNEGSKA (reference sequence). The CDR3 is 13 amino acids. The CDR3 sequence is CSAAGVARYEQFF. The CDR3 bases are TGCAGTGCTGCGGGGGTAGCCAGGTATGAGCAGTTCTTC.

There are a few counts of this clonotype. This chain links TRBV11-1 with TRBJ2-1; tentatively, D is TRBD2 (5 bases). From germline, CDR1 is SGHAT and CDR2 FQDESV (reference sequence). V was trimmed by 4 bases and J by 8 bases, leaving 18 bases between them. The CDR3 sequence is 15 residues long. CDR3 nucleotide sequence: TGTGCCAGCAGCTGGACCGGGGTCCCGAGGGATGAGCAGTTCTTC. This sequence encodes CASSWTGVPRDEQFF.

The chain links TRBV21-1 to TRBJ2-7; the tabulated D call, TRBD1, remains unverified against the DNA. TRBV21-1 is a pseudogene. This CDR3 has 16 amino acids. The CDR3 protein is CASSKGWGQDAYEQYF. In DNA form, the CDR3 reads TGTGCCAGCAGCAAAGGATGGGGACAGGATGCCTACGAGCAGTACTTC.

The chain has TRBV2 and TRBJ2-5, with unresolved D. Germline values: CDR1 SNHLY, CDR2 FYNNEI. With 4 bases removed from V and 0 bases from J, the gap between germline ends came to 3 bases. The CDR3 covers 12 residues. The CDR3 DNA reads TGTGCCAGCAGTGTCAACCAAGAGACCCAGTACTTC. Translating gives CASSVNQETQYF.

V is TRBV7-9 and J is TRBJ2-5; D remains ambiguous. Germline lookup yields CDR1 SEHNR and CDR2 FQNEAQ (reference sequence). The CDR3 is made up of 11 amino acids. V lost 1 base and J lost 13, with 10 bases in between. CDR3: CASSLDGHRYF. The CDR3, as DNA: TGTGCCAGCAGCTTAGATGGGCATCGGTACTTC. Drawing the rest from reference TRBV7-9 and TRBJ2-5, the complete variable domain is DTGVSQNPRHKITKRGQNVTFRCDPISEHNRLYWYRQTLGQGPEFLTYFQNEAQLEKSRLLSDRFSAERPKGSFSTLEIQRTEQGDSAMYLCASSLDGHRYFGPGTRLLVL.

The chain has TRBV20-1 and TRBJ2-3; 12 nucleotides line up with TRBD2. This CDR3 is built from 14 residues. Germline V lookup: CDR1 DFQATT, CDR2 SNEGSKA (reference sequence). Losses at the gene ends were 5 bases for V and 5 bases for J; bases not matched to a gene: 5. CDR3 bases: TGCAGTGCTCCAGGACTAGCGGGAAGAGATACGCAGTATTTT. Translating gives CSAPGLAGRDTQYF.

The V call is TRBV7-9, the J call TRBJ2-1, with D possibly matching TRBD2 (5 bases). This CDR3 contains 13 residues. CDR1 and CDR2 from the germline V gene are SEHNR and FQNEAQ (reference sequence). The V gene lost 5 bases and the J gene lost 10 bases, with 15 bases spanning the gap. The CDR3: CASSHPRGREQFF. The CDR3 DNA follows: TGTGCCAGCAGCCATCCCCGGGGAAGAGAGCAGTTCTTC.

The V gene is TRBV27, the J gene TRBJ2-1; a possible D gene is TRBD2 (6 bases). The CDR3 covers 14 residues. CDR1 and CDR2 from the germline V gene are MNHEY and SMNVEV (reference sequence). Between the trimmed V and J ends, which lost 3 bases and 6 bases, there was a span of 12 bases. The CDR3 bases are TGTGCCAGCAGTTTGGCGGGACCCCGCAATGAGCAGTTCTTC. Amino acid sequence: CASSLAGPRNEQFF.

In this sample, this clonotype turned up once. V gene TRBV4-1 combines with J gene TRBJ2-5, with TRBD2 identical over 10 bases. After removal of 4 bases from V and 4 bases from J, the junction contained 6 bases not matched to a gene. The CDR3 totals 15 residues. The germline V gene encodes CDR1 MGHRA and CDR2 YSYEKL. CDR3: CASSRKVAGGETQYF. CDR3 coding DNA: TGCGCCAGCAGCCGTAAGGTAGCGGGAGGAGAGACCCAGTACTTC.